The 30 T cell receptor beta chains below were found in one sample sequenced in a study of response to subunit inactivated influenza vaccine. One entry per CDR3 protein results from TCRdb running MiXCR on the RT-PCR reads. The sample contains around 250,000 distinct CDR3 sequences, 12% of which appear only once. The material sequenced was non-naive T cells sorted from PBMCs, taken less than 15 days before vaccination. These receptors were taken from a man aged 45-60 years who received an inactivated influenza vaccine.

The V and J genes are TRBV4-2 and TRBJ2-3, with TRBD1 matching over 11 bases. This CDR3 has 17 amino acids. Unmatched junction bases numbered 10, after V lost 2 bases and J lost 6 bases. Germline values: CDR1 LGHNA, CDR2 YNFKEQ. The CDR3 here is CASSQHGQGAPKDTQYF. For the CDR3, the DNA is TGTGCCAGCAGCCAACACGGACAGGGGGCCCCTAAGGATACGCAGTATTTT.

This clonotype was detected only once. In DNA, the CDR3 is TGCAGCACTGATTCCTCCGGGACCCACACTGAAGCTTTCTTT. Its protein product is CSTDSSGTHTEAFF. The chain joins TRBV20-1 to TRBJ1-1; possibly TRBD1 for D (5 bases). Looked up from germline, CDR1 is DFQATT and CDR2 is SNEGSKA (reference sequence). The CDR3 spans 14 residues.

This clonotype was seen more than once but under ten times. The chain employs TRBV11-2 and TRBJ2-7; D remains ambiguous. CDR1 is SGHAT and CDR2 is FQNNGV in the germline V gene. The CDR3 covers 11 residues. The ends were cut back, 2 bases at V and 12 bases at J, with 11 bases in the middle. The CDR3 loop is CASSLTNVRYF. The CDR3 DNA reads as TGTGCCAGCAGCTTAACGAACGTTCGGTACTTC. Filled out from reference TRBV11-2 and TRBJ2-7, the complete variable domain reads EAGVAQSPRYKIIEKRQSVAFWCNPISGHATLYWYQQILGQGPKLLIQFQNNGVVDDSQLPKDRFSAERLKGVDSTLKIQPAKLEDSAVYLCASSLTNVRYFGPGTRLTVT.

The chain has TRBV27 and TRBJ2-7; D possibly corresponds to TRBD2 (6 bases). V lost 2 bases and J lost 3, with 14 bases in between. In germline, CDR1 is MNHEY, CDR2 SMNVEV (reference sequence). The CDR3 is 15 residues long. In nucleotides, the CDR3 is TGTGCCAGCAGTTTAGGGACTCAACTGTACTACGAGCAGTACTTC. Residues: CASSLGTQLYYEQYF.

This rearrangement joins TRBV7-2 to TRBJ2-2, with unresolved D. Trimming cost V 6 bases and J 2 bases, with 10 bases left between them. Germline CDR1 SGHTA, CDR2 FQGNSA. The CDR3 has 14 amino acids. The CDR3 sequence is CASSYSRNTGELFF. The CDR3 DNA reads TGTGCCAGCAGTTATAGTAGAAACACCGGGGAGCTGTTTTTT.

This clonotype was recorded a few times. The gene calls are TRBV6-2 or TRBV6-3 and TRBJ1-5, with TRBD1 as a possible D gene (5 bases). The germline CDR1 and CDR2 sequences are MNHEY and SVGEGT. Trimming stripped 6 bases from V and 1 base from J, with 19 bases between. The CDR3 loop spans 17 amino acids. The CDR3 protein is CASRESLRPGSNQPQHF. CDR3 sequence (DNA): TGTGCCAGCAGGGAATCTTTGCGCCCAGGGAGCAATCAGCCCCAGCATTTT.

This clonotype occurred a few times. The rearrangement joins TRBV5-6 to TRBJ2-3; D is undetermined. Germline V CDR1 and CDR2: SGHDT, YYEEEE. Trimming cost V 6 bases and J 5 bases, with 4 bases left between them. This CDR3 spans 10 amino acids. The CDR3 DNA reads TGTGCCAGCAAGATAGATACGCAGTATTTT. It specifies CASKIDTQYF.

Regarding this clonotype: Compared with germline, one end of the junction differs, possibly owing to a read error. V is TRBV7-7 and J is TRBJ2-2, with D perhaps being TRBD1 or TRBD2 (5 bases each). CDR3 length equals 16 residues. Germline lookup yields CDR1 SSHAT and CDR2 FNYEAQ (reference sequence). The CDR3 here is CVSSLGRSLNTGELFF. CDR3 nucleotides: TGTGTCAGCAGTTTGGGACGGAGCTTGAACACCGGGGAGCTGTTTTTT.

This clonotype was recorded many times. The chain employs TRBV12-3 or TRBV12-4 and TRBJ1-1; D unresolved. This CDR3 has 14 amino acids. V was clipped by 4 bases and J by 1 base, with 10 bases between them. In nucleotides, the CDR3 is TGTGCCAGCAGTTCCGGACCTAAGAACACTGAAGCTTTCTTT. It translates to CASSSGPKNTEAFF.

The genes are TRBV6-1 and TRBJ1-1; a weak D match, TRBD1 (5 bases). CDR3 size: 17 residues. Germline lookup yields CDR1 MNHNS and CDR2 SASEGT. V dropped 7 bases and J dropped 0 bases, with 21 bases sitting between them. In nucleotides, the CDR3 is TGTGCCAGCATGCCCGACGCGAGGGGCAGCATGAACACTGAAGCTTTCTTT. Protein: CASMPDARGSMNTEAFF.

This clonotype was recorded many times. The genes are TRBV5-1 and TRBJ2-7, with a tentative D call TRBD2 (6 bases). Germline CDR1 is SGHRS and CDR2 is YFSETQ. The length of the CDR3 is 16 residues. Trimming stripped 4 bases from V and 5 bases from J, with 22 bases between. The CDR3 protein is CASSPGLRDSLHEQYF. CDR3 nucleotides: TGCGCCAGCAGCCCGGGACTCCGGGACTCCCTCCACGAGCAGTACTTC.

This clonotype was observed a few times. This rearrangement joins TRBV5-6 to TRBJ2-2; D is possibly TRBD2 (6 bases). CDR3 length: 15 amino acids. V lost 4 bases and J lost 0, with 10 bases in between. Germline V gives CDR1 SGHDT, CDR2 YYEEEE. CDR3 nucleotide sequence: TGTGCCAGCAGCAGGGGCGGGACGAACACCGGGGAGCTGTTTTTT. Translating it yields CASSRGGTNTGELFF.

The chain joins TRBV5-1 to TRBJ2-1; TRBD2 matches 8 bases. Germline CDR1 is SGHRS and CDR2 is YFSETQ. The junction had 11 bases not matched to a gene; V was cut back by 6 bases and J by 6 bases. The CDR3 sequence is 15 residues long. The CDR3 here is CASILNSGTSNEQFF. CDR3 nucleotide sequence: TGCGCCAGCATCCTAAATAGCGGGACGTCCAATGAGCAGTTCTTC.

This clonotype was observed many times. The genes are TRBV6-2 or TRBV6-3 and TRBJ1-2; no firm D call. CDR1 and CDR2 (germline): MNHEY, SVGEGT. Trimming pared 6 bases from V and 0 bases from J, leaving 11 bases between. The CDR3 spans 14 residues. CDR3 protein: CASRPLGSNYGYTF. DNA of the CDR3: TGTGCCAGCAGGCCTCTTGGATCTAACTATGGCTACACCTTC.

A few counts support this clonotype. This chain links TRBV30 with TRBJ2-3; D is uncertain. The CDR3 consists of 13 residues. V lost 1 base and J 3 bases, leaving 8 bases between the germline ends. Per germline, CDR1 GTSNPN and CDR2 SVGIG (reference sequence). CDR3 sequence reads: CAWSAMGTDTQYF. The DNA of the CDR3 is TGTGCCTGGAGTGCGATGGGAACAGATACGCAGTATTTT.

V is TRBV29-1 and J is TRBJ2-7; 9 positions match TRBD1. The CDR3 is 14 residues long. The trim removed 6 bases at V and 6 bases at J, leaving 12 bases unmatched. Germline assignment: CDR1 SQVTM and CDR2 ANQGSEA. CDR3 coding DNA: TGCAGCGTGGATCTGGGGACAGGGCGGGTCGAGCAGTACTTC. It encodes CSVDLGTGRVEQYF.

DNA of the CDR3: TGTGCCAGCAGTTACGACAGGGAAAATTCACCCCTCCACTTT. Amino acid sequence: CASSYDRENSPLHF. The chain combines TRBV6-5 with TRBJ1-6; TRBD1 matches 7 bases. Trimming took 2 bases from V and 7 from J; bases not matched to a gene: 2. Germline values: CDR1 MNHEY, CDR2 SVGAGI. This CDR3 is 14 amino acids long.

This clonotype was counted a few times. The CDR3 is CASSTGGANYGYTF. The CDR3 DNA reads as TGTGCCAGCAGCACAGGGGGAGCTAACTATGGCTACACCTTC. V gene TRBV5-6 combines with J gene TRBJ1-2; 8 bases are a match to TRBD1. CDR1 and CDR2 from the germline V gene are SGHDT and YYEEEE. V lost 4 bases, J lost 0 bases, and 2 bases stayed unmatched. This CDR3 has 14 amino acids.

This clonotype came up many times. The chain employs TRBV29-1 and TRBJ2-6, with D maybe TRBD1 (6 bases). The V end lost 4 bases, the J end lost 0 bases, and 16 bases lay between the germline ends. The germline V gene has CDR1 SQVTM and CDR2 ANQGSEA. This CDR3 has 17 residues. The CDR3: CSVATGQALSGANVLTF. In nucleotides, the CDR3 is TGCAGCGTTGCAACGGGACAAGCCCTCTCTGGGGCCAACGTCCTGACTTTC.

The rearrangement links TRBV10-3 to TRBJ2-5; a possible D gene is TRBD1 (5 bases). CDR1 and CDR2 (germline): ENHRY, SYGVKD. V lost 11 bases to trimming and J lost 3 bases, with 28 bases between them. The CDR3 is made up of 17 amino acids. CDR3 in DNA: TGTGCCCTCTCATATTCATGGGGCTCCTTGGCGGAAGAGACCCAGTACTTC. Protein: CALSYSWGSLAEETQYF.

The chain couples TRBV7-2 to TRBJ1-5; D might be TRBD1 (6 bases). The germline V gene encodes CDR1 SGHTA and CDR2 FQGNSA. V lost 0 bases, J lost 4 bases, and 7 bases lay in between. The CDR3 contains 14 residues. For the CDR3, the DNA is TGTGCCAGCAGCTTAGCCAGGGGTAATCAGCCCCAGCATTTT. Its translation is CASSLARGNQPQHF.

The chain couples TRBV30 to TRBJ2-1; the D gene is possibly TRBD2 (5 bases). Germline V gene data show CDR1 as GTSNPN and CDR2 as SVGIG (reference sequence). There are 13 residues in the CDR3. Between the trimmed V and J ends, which lost 8 bases and 7 bases, there was a span of 18 bases. DNA of the CDR3: TGTGCCAAACGGGTTCAAGCGGCTAATGAGCAGTTCTTC. This codes for CAKRVQAANEQFF.

The chain recombines TRBV9 with TRBJ2-5; weak D call: TRBD1 (6 bases). Trimming stripped 2 bases from V and 2 bases from J, with 16 bases between. CDR3 length equals 16 residues. Looked up from germline, CDR1 is SGDLS and CDR2 is YYNGEE. As DNA, the CDR3 is TGTGCCAGCAGCGTTCACGGACGGACAGAACAAGAGACCCAGTACTTC. Protein: CASSVHGRTEQETQYF.

This clonotype showed up just a few times. The chain carries TRBV12-3 or TRBV12-4 and TRBJ2-7; no clear D. The CDR3 consists of 15 residues. V shed 1 base and J shed 2 bases, with 12 bases lying between them. CDR3 region: CASSLEHGYTYEQYF. The CDR3 region has the DNA TGTGCCAGCAGTTTAGAGCACGGCTACACCTACGAGCAGTACTTC.

This clonotype showed up just a few times. The chain uses TRBV20-1 and TRBJ2-1; 11 bases line up with TRBD2. The CDR3 consists of 15 residues. The junction had 11 bases not matched to a gene; V was cut back by 5 bases and J by 8 bases. Germline CDR1 reads DFQATT; CDR2 reads SNEGSKA (reference sequence). The CDR3 region is CSAGLLAGGTYEQFF. CDR3 bases: TGCAGTGCTGGTTTGTTAGCGGGGGGGACCTATGAGCAGTTCTTC.

The chain joins TRBV10-3 to TRBJ2-5, with D tentatively TRBD2 (5 bases). CDR1 ENHRY and CDR2 SYGVKD come from the germline V gene. The CDR3 extends over 13 amino acids. V lost 4 bases to trimming and J lost 5 bases, with 11 bases between them. The CDR3: CAISGAGMETQYF. The CDR3 DNA sequence: TGTGCCATCAGTGGGGCGGGTATGGAGACCCAGTACTTC.

This clonotype has a count of ten or more. The chain employs TRBV7-2 and TRBJ2-7, with unresolved D. CDR3 length: 15 residues. Germline V gene lookup returns CDR1 SGHTA and CDR2 FQGNSA. Trimming removed 1 base from V and 3 bases from J, with 13 bases in between. For the CDR3, the DNA is TGTGCCAGCAGCTTAGGGCTAGAACCGCTCTACGAGCAGTACTTC. As protein: CASSLGLEPLYEQYF.

The chain couples TRBV15 to TRBJ2-3; perhaps D is TRBD1 or TRBD2 (5 bases each). Trimming took off 1 base at V and 4 bases at J, with 24 bases between the two ends. Germline loops: CDR1 LNHNV, CDR2 YYDKDF (reference sequence). The CDR3 extends over 19 amino acids. The CDR3: CATSRADWSKTEHPDTQYF. In DNA form, the CDR3 reads TGTGCCACCAGCAGAGCGGACTGGTCGAAGACAGAGCACCCAGATACGCAGTATTTT.

The chain joins TRBV4-2 to TRBJ2-5; 10 bases map to TRBD2. There are 16 residues in the CDR3. Per germline, CDR1 LGHNA and CDR2 YNFKEQ. Germline trimming cut 3 bases from V and 5 bases from J; bases unmatched to any gene: 9. The CDR3 reads CASSQELAGSGETQYF. CDR3 DNA: TGTGCCAGCAGCCAGGAACTAGCGGGGTCCGGGGAGACCCAGTACTTC.

V usage is TRBV13 and J usage is TRBJ2-2; possibly TRBD1 or TRBD2 for D (6 bases each). V lost 5 bases, J lost 3 bases, and 19 bases lay in between. From germline, CDR1 is PRHDT and CDR2 FYEKMQ (reference sequence). CDR3 length equals 17 residues. The CDR3 region is CASSQTWGALDTGELFF. The CDR3 bases are TGTGCCAGCAGCCAGACGTGGGGGGCCCTGGACACCGGGGAGCTGTTTTTT.